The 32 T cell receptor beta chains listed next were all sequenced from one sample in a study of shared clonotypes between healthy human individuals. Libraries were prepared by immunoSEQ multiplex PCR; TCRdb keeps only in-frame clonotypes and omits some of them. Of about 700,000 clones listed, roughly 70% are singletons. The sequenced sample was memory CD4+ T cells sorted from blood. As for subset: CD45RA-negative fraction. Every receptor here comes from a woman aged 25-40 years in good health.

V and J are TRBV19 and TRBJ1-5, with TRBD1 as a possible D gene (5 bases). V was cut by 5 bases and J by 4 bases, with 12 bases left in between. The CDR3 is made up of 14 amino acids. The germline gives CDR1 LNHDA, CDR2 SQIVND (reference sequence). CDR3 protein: CASSAQGVNQPQHF. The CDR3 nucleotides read TGTGCCAGTAGTGCCCAGGGTGTGAATCAGCCCCAGCATTTT. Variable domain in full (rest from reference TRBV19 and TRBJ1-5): DGGITQSPKYLFRKEGQNVTLSCEQNLNHDAMYWYRQDPGQGLRLIYYSQIVNDFQKGDIAEGYSVSREKKESFPLTVTSAQKNPTAFYLCASSAQGVNQPQHFGDGTRLSIL.

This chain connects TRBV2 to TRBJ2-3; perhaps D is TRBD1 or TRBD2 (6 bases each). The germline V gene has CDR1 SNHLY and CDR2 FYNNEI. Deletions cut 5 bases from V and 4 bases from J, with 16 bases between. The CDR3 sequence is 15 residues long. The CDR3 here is CASSIQGGESDTQYF. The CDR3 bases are TGTGCCAGCAGTATACAGGGCGGGGAGTCAGATACGCAGTATTTT.

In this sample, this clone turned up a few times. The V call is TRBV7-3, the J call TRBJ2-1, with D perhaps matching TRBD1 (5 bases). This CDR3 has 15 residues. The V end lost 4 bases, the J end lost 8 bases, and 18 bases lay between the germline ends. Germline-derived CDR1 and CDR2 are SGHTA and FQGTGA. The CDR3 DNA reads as TGTGCCAGCAGCTACGACCCAGGGCCCTGGGATGAGCAGTTCTTC. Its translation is CASSYDPGPWDEQFF.

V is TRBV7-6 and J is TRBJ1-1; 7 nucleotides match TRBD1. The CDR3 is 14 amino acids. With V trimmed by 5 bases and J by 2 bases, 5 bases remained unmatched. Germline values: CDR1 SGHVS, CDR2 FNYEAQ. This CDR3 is CASSKQGINTEAFF. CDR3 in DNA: TGTGCCAGCAGCAAACAGGGGATTAACACTGAAGCTTTCTTT.

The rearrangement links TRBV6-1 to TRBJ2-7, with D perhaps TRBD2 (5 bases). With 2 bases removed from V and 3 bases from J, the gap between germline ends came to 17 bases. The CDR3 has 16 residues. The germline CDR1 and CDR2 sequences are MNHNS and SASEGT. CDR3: CASSETSGNSHYEQYF. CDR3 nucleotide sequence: TGTGCCAGCAGTGAAACTTCCGGGAACAGCCACTACGAGCAGTACTTC.

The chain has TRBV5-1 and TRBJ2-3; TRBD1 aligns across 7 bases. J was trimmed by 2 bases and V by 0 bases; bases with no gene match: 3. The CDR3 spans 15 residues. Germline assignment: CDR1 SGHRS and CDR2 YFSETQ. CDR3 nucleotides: TGCGCCAGCAGCTTGGCGGGGACAGACACAGATACGCAGTATTTT. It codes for CASSLAGTDTDTQYF.

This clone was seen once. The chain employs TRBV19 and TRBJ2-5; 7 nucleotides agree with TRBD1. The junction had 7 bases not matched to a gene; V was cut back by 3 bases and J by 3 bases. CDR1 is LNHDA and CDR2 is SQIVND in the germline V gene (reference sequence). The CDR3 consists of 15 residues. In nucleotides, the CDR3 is TGTGCCAGTAGTATCCAGAGGACAGGAAAAGAGACCCAGTACTTC. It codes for CASSIQRTGKETQYF.

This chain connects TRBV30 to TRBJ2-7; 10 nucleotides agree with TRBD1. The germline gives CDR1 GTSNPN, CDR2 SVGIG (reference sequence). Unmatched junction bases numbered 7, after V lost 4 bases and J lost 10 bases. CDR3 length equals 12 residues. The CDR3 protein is CAWNIRDRGQYF. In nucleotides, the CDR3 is TGTGCCTGGAACATCCGGGACAGGGGCCAGTACTTC. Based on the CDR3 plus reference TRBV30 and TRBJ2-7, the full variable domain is SQTIHQWPATLVQPVGSPLSLECTVEGTSNPNLYWYRQAAGRGLQLLFYSVGIGQISSEVPQNLSASRPQDRQFILSSKKLLLSDSGFYLCAWNIRDRGQYFGPGTRLTVT.

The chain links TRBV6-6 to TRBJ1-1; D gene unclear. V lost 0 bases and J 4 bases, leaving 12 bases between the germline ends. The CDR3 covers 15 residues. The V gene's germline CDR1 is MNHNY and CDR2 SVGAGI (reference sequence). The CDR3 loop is CASSYSLLAGTEAFF. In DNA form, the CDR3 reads TGTGCCAGCAGTTACTCGCTCCTGGCCGGCACTGAAGCTTTCTTT.

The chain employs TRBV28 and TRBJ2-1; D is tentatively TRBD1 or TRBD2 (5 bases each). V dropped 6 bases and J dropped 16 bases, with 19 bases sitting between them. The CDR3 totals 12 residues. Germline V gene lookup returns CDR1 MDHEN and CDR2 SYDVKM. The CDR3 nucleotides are TGTGCCAGCAGACTCTACCGGGACCCCCTCTTCTTC. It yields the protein CASRLYRDPLFF.

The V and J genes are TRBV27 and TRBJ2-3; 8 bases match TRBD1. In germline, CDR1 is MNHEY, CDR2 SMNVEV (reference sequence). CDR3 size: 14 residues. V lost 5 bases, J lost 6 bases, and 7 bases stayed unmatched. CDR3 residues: CASSAYRGRDTQYF. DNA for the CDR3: TGTGCCAGCAGTGCCTACAGGGGGAGGGATACGCAGTATTTT.

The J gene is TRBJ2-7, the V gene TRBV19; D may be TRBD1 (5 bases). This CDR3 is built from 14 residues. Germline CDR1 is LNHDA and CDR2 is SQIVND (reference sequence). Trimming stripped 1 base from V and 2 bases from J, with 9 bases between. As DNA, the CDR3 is TGTGCCAGTAGTATAGTAGGACAAACCTACGAGCAGTACTTC. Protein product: CASSIVGQTYEQYF.

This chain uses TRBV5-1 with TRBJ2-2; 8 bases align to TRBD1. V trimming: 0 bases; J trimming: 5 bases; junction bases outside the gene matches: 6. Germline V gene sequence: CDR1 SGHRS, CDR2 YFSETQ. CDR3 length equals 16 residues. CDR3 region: CASSLVGQGLTGELFF. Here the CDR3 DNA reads TGCGCCAGCAGCTTGGTAGGACAGGGCCTTACCGGGGAGCTGTTTTTT.

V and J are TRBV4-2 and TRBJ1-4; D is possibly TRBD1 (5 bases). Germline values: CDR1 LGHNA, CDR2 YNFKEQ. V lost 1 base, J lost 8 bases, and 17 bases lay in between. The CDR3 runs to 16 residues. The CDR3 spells CASSQGRSRGYEKLFF. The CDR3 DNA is TGTGCCAGCAGCCAAGGGCGATCGAGGGGTTACGAAAAACTGTTTTTT.

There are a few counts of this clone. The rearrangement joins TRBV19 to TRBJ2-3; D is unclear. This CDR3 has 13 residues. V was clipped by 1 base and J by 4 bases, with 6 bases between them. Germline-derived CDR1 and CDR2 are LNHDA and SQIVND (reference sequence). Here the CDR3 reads CASSIGLSDTQYF. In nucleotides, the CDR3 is TGTGCCAGTAGTATAGGATTATCAGATACGCAGTATTTT. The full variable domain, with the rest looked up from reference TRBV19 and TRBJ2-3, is DGGITQSPKYLFRKEGQNVTLSCEQNLNHDAMYWYRQDPGQGLRLIYYSQIVNDFQKGDIAEGYSVSREKKESFPLTVTSAQKNPTAFYLCASSIGLSDTQYFGPGTRLTVL.

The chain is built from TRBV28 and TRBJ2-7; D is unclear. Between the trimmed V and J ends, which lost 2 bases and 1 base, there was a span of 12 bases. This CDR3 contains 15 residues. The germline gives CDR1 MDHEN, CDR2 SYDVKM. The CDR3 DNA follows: TGTGCCAGCAGTTTAAGTCGGTTGGGATCCTACGAGCAGTACTTC. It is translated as CASSLSRLGSYEQYF.

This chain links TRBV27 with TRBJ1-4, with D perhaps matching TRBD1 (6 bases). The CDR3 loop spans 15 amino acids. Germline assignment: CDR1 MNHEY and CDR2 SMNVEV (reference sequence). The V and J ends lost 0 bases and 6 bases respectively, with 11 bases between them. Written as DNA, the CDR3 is TGTGCCAGCAGTTTATCGGGGGCGGAATATGAAAAACTGTTTTTT. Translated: CASSLSGAEYEKLFF.

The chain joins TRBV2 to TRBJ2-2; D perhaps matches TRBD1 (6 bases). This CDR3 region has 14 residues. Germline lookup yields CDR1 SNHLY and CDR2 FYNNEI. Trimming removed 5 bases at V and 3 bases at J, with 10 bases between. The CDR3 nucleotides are TGTGCCAGCAGTAAACAGGGAGACACCGGGGAGCTGTTTTTT. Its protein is CASSKQGDTGELFF. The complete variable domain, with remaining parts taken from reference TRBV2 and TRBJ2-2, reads EPEVTQTPSHQVTQMGQEVILRCVPISNHLYFYWYRQILGQKVEFLVSFYNNEISEKSEIFDDQFSVERPDGSNFTLKIRSTKLEDSAMYFCASSKQGDTGELFFGEGSRLTVL.

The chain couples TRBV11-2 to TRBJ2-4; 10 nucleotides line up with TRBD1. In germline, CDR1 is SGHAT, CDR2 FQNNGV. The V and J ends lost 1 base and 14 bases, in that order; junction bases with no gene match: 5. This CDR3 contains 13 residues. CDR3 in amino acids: CASSLVGTGEEYF. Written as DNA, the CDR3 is TGTGCCAGCAGCTTAGTTGGGACAGGGGAGGAGTACTTC.

CDR3 sequence reads: CASKRTGTYGYTF. CDR3 nucleotide sequence: TGTGCCAGCAAAAGGACAGGGACGTATGGCTACACCTTC. This chain links TRBV6-1 with TRBJ1-2, with 8 bases aligning to TRBD1. Germline trimming cut 7 bases from V and 5 bases from J; bases unmatched to any gene: 6. The CDR3 extends over 13 amino acids. Germline V gene sequence: CDR1 MNHNS, CDR2 SASEGT.

The CDR3 nucleotides read TGTGCCAGCACCTTACAGGGAGTTACCTACGAGCAGTACTTC. It specifies CASTLQGVTYEQYF. The rearrangement links TRBV28 to TRBJ2-7; possible D gene TRBD1, 6 bases. With 7 bases removed from V and 2 bases from J, the gap between germline ends came to 15 bases. The CDR3 has 14 amino acids. Germline lookup yields CDR1 MDHEN and CDR2 SYDVKM. The full variable domain, completed using reference TRBV28 and TRBJ2-7, is DVKVTQSSRYLVKRTGEKVFLECVQDMDHENMFWYRQDPGLGLRLIYFSYDVKMKEKGDIPEGYSVSREKKERFSLILESASTNQTSMYLCASTLQGVTYEQYFGPGTRLTVT.

DNA of the CDR3: TGTGCCAGTAGTACGACAGGGTGGCAGCCCCAGCATTTT. Protein product: CASSTTGWQPQHF. The genes are TRBV19 and TRBJ1-5; 7 nucleotides match TRBD1. The CDR3 loop spans 13 amino acids. The V segment lost 4 bases and the J segment 7 bases; nucleotides outside the gene matches: 4. Per the germline V gene, CDR1 is LNHDA and CDR2 is SQIVND (reference sequence).

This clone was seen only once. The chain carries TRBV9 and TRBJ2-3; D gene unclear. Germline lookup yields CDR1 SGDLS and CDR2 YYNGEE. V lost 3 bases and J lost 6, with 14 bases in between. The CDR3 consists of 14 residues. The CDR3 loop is CASSEGRPWDTQYF. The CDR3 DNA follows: TGTGCCAGCAGCGAGGGTCGACCCTGGGATACGCAGTATTTT.

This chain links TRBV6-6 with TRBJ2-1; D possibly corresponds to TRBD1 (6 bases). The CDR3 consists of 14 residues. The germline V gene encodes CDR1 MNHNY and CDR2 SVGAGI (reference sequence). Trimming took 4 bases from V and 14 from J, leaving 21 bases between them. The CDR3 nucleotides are TGTGCCAGCAGTTCCCCCGGACAGAACCAAAGGGAGTTCTTC. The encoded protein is CASSSPGQNQREFF.

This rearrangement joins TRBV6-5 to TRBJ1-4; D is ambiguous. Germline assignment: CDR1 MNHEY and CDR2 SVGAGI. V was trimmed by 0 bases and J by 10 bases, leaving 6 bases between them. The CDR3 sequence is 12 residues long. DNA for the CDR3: TGTGCCAGCAGTTACTCTACCGGAAAACTGTTTTTT. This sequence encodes CASSYSTGKLFF.

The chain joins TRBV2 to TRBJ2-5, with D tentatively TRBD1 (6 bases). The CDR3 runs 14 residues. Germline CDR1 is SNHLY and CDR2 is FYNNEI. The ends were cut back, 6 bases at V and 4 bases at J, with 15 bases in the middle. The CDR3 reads CASSPGVGRETQYF. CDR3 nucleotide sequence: TGTGCCAGCAGCCCAGGGGTGGGCCGAGAGACCCAGTACTTC.

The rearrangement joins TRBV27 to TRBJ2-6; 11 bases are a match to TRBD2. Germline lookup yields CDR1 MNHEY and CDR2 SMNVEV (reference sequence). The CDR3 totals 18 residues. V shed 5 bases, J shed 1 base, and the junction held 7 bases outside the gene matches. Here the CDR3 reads CASSLYSGRASGANVLTF. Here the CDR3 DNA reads TGTGCCAGCAGTCTGTATAGCGGGAGGGCATCTGGGGCCAACGTCCTGACTTTC. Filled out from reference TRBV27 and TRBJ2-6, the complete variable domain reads EAQVTQNPRYLITVTGKKLTVTCSQNMNHEYMSWYRQDPGLGLRQIYYSMNVEVTDKGDVPEGYKVSRKEKRNFPLILESPSPNQTSLYFCASSLYSGRASGANVLTFGAGSRLTVL.

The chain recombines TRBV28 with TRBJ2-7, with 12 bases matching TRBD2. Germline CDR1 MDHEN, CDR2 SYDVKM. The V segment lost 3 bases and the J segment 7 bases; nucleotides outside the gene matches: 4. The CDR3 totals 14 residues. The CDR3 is CASSLPSGRGEQYF. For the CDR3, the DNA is TGTGCCAGCAGTTTGCCTAGCGGGAGGGGAGAGCAGTACTTC. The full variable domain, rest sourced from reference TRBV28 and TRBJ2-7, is DVKVTQSSRYLVKRTGEKVFLECVQDMDHENMFWYRQDPGLGLRLIYFSYDVKMKEKGDIPEGYSVSREKKERFSLILESASTNQTSMYLCASSLPSGRGEQYFGPGTRLTVT.

Written as DNA, the CDR3 is TGTGCCAGCAGCTTGGGACTAGCGGTAGATGAGCAGTTCTTC. The encoded protein is CASSLGLAVDEQFF. The rearrangement joins TRBV7-9 to TRBJ2-1; 11 bases match TRBD2. The CDR3 is 14 amino acids. Germline CDR1 SEHNR, CDR2 FQNEAQ (reference sequence). The V and J ends lost 3 bases and 8 bases, in that order; junction bases with no gene match: 3.

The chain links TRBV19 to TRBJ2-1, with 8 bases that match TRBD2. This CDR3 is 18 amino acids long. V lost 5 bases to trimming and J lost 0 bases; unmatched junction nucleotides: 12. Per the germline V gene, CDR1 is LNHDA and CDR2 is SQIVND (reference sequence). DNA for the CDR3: TGTGCCAGTAGTCCCAGCAGGCGGGGGGCCGGCTCCTACAATGAGCAGTTCTTC. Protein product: CASSPSRRGAGSYNEQFF.

CDR3 loop: CASSLDRDLNYEQYF. CDR3 coding DNA: TGTGCCAGCAGCTTAGATCGGGACCTAAACTACGAGCAGTACTTC. The gene calls are TRBV7-2 and TRBJ2-7; D might be TRBD1 or TRBD2, each matching 5 bases. This CDR3 is built from 15 residues. V was cut by 1 base and J by 3 bases, with 13 bases left in between. CDR1 is SGHTA and CDR2 is FQGNSA in the germline V gene.

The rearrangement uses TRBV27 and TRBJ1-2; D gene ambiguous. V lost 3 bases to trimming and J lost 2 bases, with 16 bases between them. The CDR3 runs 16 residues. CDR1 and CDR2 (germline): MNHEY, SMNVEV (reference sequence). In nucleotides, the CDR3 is TGTGCCAGCAGTTTTTTGGGCTATGACAACAACTATGGCTACACCTTC. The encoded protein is CASSFLGYDNNYGYTF.